Below are 23 T cell receptor beta chains sequenced from a single sample in a study of blood T cell repertoires in COVID-19. Sequencing used immunoSEQ multiplex PCR; TCRdb keeps in-frame clones, though not all of them. The sample contains 150,000 to 200,000 clones, roughly 81% of which appear only once. The sequenced material came from peripheral blood. The origin of the receptors is a man aged 35-49 years with acute or convalescent COVID-19.

The V call is TRBV18, the J call TRBJ2-3; D may be TRBD1 (5 bases). The CDR3 runs 16 residues. V was clipped by 2 bases and J by 2 bases, with 14 bases between them. The germline V gene has CDR1 KGHSH and CDR2 LQKENI. CDR3 nucleotide sequence: TGTGCCAGCTCACCATCGCGGACACCCGACACAGATACGCAGTATTTT. Translation: CASSPSRTPDTDTQYF. The full variable domain, its missing parts supplied by reference TRBV18 and TRBJ2-3, is NAGVMQNPRHLVRRRGQEARLRCSPMKGHSHVYWYRQLPEEGLKFMVYLQKENIIDESGMPKERFSAEFPKEGPSILRIQQVVRGDSAAYFCASSPSRTPDTDTQYFGPGTRLTVL.

CDR3 bases: TGTGCCAGCAGGAGGGCGGGGAACACCATATATTTT. This encodes CASRRAGNTIYF. V and J are TRBV6-6 and TRBJ1-3; no reliable D call. This CDR3 is 12 amino acids long. Germline V gives CDR1 MNHNY, CDR2 SVGAGI (reference sequence). The V end was cut by 6 bases, the J end by 7 bases, with 10 bases between.

The rearrangement uses TRBV2 and TRBJ1-2; TRBD1 agrees at 7 bases. CDR3 length: 14 amino acids. Germline V gene data show CDR1 as SNHLY and CDR2 as FYNNEI. Losses at the gene ends were 5 bases for V and 4 bases for J; bases not matched to a gene: 7. CDR3 bases: TGTGCCAGCAGTCCTACAGGGGACGGCTATGGCTACACCTTC. Protein sequence: CASSPTGDGYGYTF.

This clone was seen a few times. The chain uses TRBV3-1 (or the pseudogene TRBV3-2) and TRBJ1-5; TRBD1 matches at 12 bases. The CDR3 covers 17 residues. Germline CDR1 is LGHDT and CDR2 is YNNKEL (reference sequence). V dropped 1 base and J dropped 3; count of bases not matched to a gene: 4. The CDR3 DNA is TGTGCCAGCAGCCAAGGGGACAGGGGGCTGGTCAATCAGCCCCAGCATTTT. The encoded protein is CASSQGDRGLVNQPQHF.

The CDR3 coding sequence is TGTGCCACCAGTGATCATAGCGGGGGGGTTTACAATGAGCAGTTCTTC. This encodes CATSDHSGGVYNEQFF. The chain is built from TRBV24-1 and TRBJ2-1; 11 nucleotides match TRBD2. Germline V gene lookup returns CDR1 KGHDR and CDR2 SFDVKD. V lost 3 bases to trimming and J lost 4 bases; unmatched junction nucleotides: 4. The CDR3 loop spans 16 amino acids.

The chain carries TRBV5-1 and TRBJ2-1; TRBD2 aligns across 9 bases. The V and J ends lost 2 bases and 2 bases, in that order; junction bases with no gene match: 2. Germline values: CDR1 SGHRS, CDR2 YFSETQ. The CDR3 is 15 residues long. CDR3 residues: CASSFLAGPYNEQFF. As DNA, the CDR3 is TGCGCCAGCAGCTTTCTAGCGGGGCCCTACAATGAGCAGTTCTTC.

The rearrangement links TRBV5-6 to TRBJ2-1; D gene unclear. V shed 3 bases and J shed 4 bases, with 11 bases lying between them. The CDR3 consists of 14 residues. CDR1 SGHDT and CDR2 YYEEEE come from the germline V gene. The CDR3 DNA is TGTGCCAGCAGCTCTAGGTGGCGGTACAATGAGCAGTTCTTC. This codes for CASSSRWRYNEQFF.

The chain links TRBV7-2 to TRBJ1-6; 7 bases line up with TRBD1. The J segment lost 4 bases and the V segment lost 4 bases, leaving 7 bases of the junction unmatched. The CDR3 length is 16 residues. The germline CDR1 and CDR2 sequences are SGHTA and FQGNSA. Here the CDR3 reads CASSSLDRTYNSPLHF. As DNA, the CDR3 is TGTGCCAGCAGCTCCCTGGACAGGACTTATAATTCACCCCTCCACTTT.

The V call is TRBV7-8, the J call TRBJ2-5, with D tentatively TRBD1 (5 bases). The CDR3 is made up of 14 amino acids. The V and J ends lost 3 bases and 2 bases respectively, with 10 bases between them. Per germline, CDR1 SGHVS and CDR2 FQNEAQ. The CDR3 spells CASSFRALQETQYF. CDR3 nucleotide sequence: TGTGCCAGCAGCTTCAGGGCTCTACAAGAGACCCAGTACTTC. Looking up the rest from reference TRBV7-8 and TRBJ2-5 gives the full variable domain: GAGVSQSPRYKVAKRGQDVALRCDPISGHVSLFWYQQALGQGPEFLTYFQNEAQLDKSGLPSDRFFAERPEGSVSTLKIQRTQQEDSAVYLCASSFRALQETQYFGPGTRLLVL.

J is TRBJ2-7 and V is TRBV4-3; no clear D. CDR1 LGHNA and CDR2 YSLEER come from the germline V gene. CDR3 length: 13 amino acids. V lost 0 bases, J lost 6 bases, and 9 bases lay in between. The CDR3 spells CASSQDGAPEQYF. The DNA for the CDR3 is TGCGCCAGCAGCCAAGATGGAGCTCCCGAGCAGTACTTC.

This rearrangement joins TRBV30 to TRBJ2-7; 9 bases are shared with TRBD1. Germline CDR1 and CDR2: GTSNPN and SVGIG (reference sequence). The CDR3 covers 14 residues. The J segment lost 1 base and the V segment lost 5 bases, leaving 6 bases of the junction unmatched. The CDR3: CAWARDRASYEQYF. The CDR3 DNA reads TGTGCCTGGGCCCGGGACAGGGCTTCCTACGAGCAGTACTTC. Full variable domain (rest looked up from reference TRBV30 and TRBJ2-7): SQTIHQWPATLVQPVGSPLSLECTVEGTSNPNLYWYRQAAGRGLQLLFYSVGIGQISSEVPQNLSASRPQDRQFILSSKKLLLSDSGFYLCAWARDRASYEQYFGPGTRLTVT.

The chain is built from TRBV19 and TRBJ2-7; the match to TRBD1 covers 7 bases. Germline CDR1 reads LNHDA; CDR2 reads SQIVND (reference sequence). With 5 bases clipped from V and 3 bases from J, the junction kept 4 bases outside the gene matches. This CDR3 comprises 13 residues. For the CDR3, the DNA is TGTGCCAGTAGTTTCGGGACAGACTACGAGCAGTACTTC. This gives the protein CASSFGTDYEQYF.

The V call is TRBV6-5, the J call TRBJ1-5, with 10 positions matching TRBD1. Unmatched junction bases numbered 1, after V lost 6 bases and J lost 5 bases. The germline V gene encodes CDR1 MNHEY and CDR2 SVGAGI. There are 13 residues in the CDR3. The CDR3 nucleotides read TGTGCCAGCAGGGACAGGGGGTATCAGCCCCAGCATTTT. Encoded protein: CASRDRGYQPQHF.

The rearrangement links TRBV9 to TRBJ1-5; D uncertain. The length of the CDR3 is 15 residues. CDR1 is SGDLS and CDR2 is YYNGEE in the germline V gene. The V end was cut by 0 bases, the J end by 0 bases, with 7 bases between. CDR3 bases: TGTGCCAGCAGCGTAGCCCCAGTTAGCAATCAGCCCCAGCATTTT. Protein sequence: CASSVAPVSNQPQHF.

The chain recombines TRBV29-1 with TRBJ1-1; a weak D match, TRBD1 (5 bases). The V end was cut by 4 bases, the J end by 7 bases, with 13 bases between. Per germline, CDR1 SQVTM and CDR2 ANQGSEA. The CDR3 consists of 12 residues. The CDR3 sequence: CSVGGEVYEAFF. As DNA, the CDR3 is TGCAGCGTTGGGGGCGAAGTCTATGAAGCTTTCTTT.

This clone appeared a single time. This chain connects TRBV6-5 to TRBJ2-7; a possible D gene is TRBD1 (5 bases). The CDR3 covers 13 residues. Looked up from germline, CDR1 is MNHEY and CDR2 is SVGAGI. Trimming took off 2 bases at V and 5 bases at J, with 10 bases between the two ends. The CDR3 loop is CASSYQGRNEQYF. In DNA, the CDR3 is TGTGCCAGCAGTTACCAGGGAAGGAACGAGCAGTACTTC.

The chain joins TRBV19 to TRBJ1-5, with D possibly matching TRBD1 (5 bases). Per germline, CDR1 LNHDA and CDR2 SQIVND (reference sequence). This CDR3 contains 19 residues. Trimming took 11 bases from V and 0 from J, leaving 29 bases between them. The CDR3 nucleotides are TGTGCCGGGGAGGGACTGGGACCTTTTCTCGAATATAGCAATCAGCCCCAGCATTTT. Translating it yields CAGEGLGPFLEYSNQPQHF.

The chain uses TRBV6-2 or TRBV6-3 and TRBJ2-1, with no clear D. V was clipped by 3 bases and J by 5 bases, with 17 bases between them. The V gene's germline CDR1 is MNHEY and CDR2 SVGEGT. This CDR3 is built from 16 residues. As DNA, the CDR3 is TGTGCCAGCAGTTATCTCTTAGCCCTCCTAAACAATGAGCAGTTCTTC. Its protein product is CASSYLLALLNNEQFF.

This sequence joins TRBV27 and TRBJ2-2; the D gene is possibly TRBD1 (6 bases). In germline, CDR1 is MNHEY, CDR2 SMNVEV (reference sequence). Trimming took 5 bases from V and 6 from J, leaving 13 bases between them. The CDR3 loop spans 14 amino acids. This chain's CDR3 is CASSPNRVAGELFF. CDR3 DNA: TGTGCCAGCAGTCCAAACAGGGTTGCCGGGGAGCTGTTTTTT.

The chain combines TRBV18 with TRBJ1-2; maybe TRBD1 (6 bases). There are 15 residues in the CDR3. Germline CDR1 and CDR2: KGHSH and LQKENI. The V end was cut by 6 bases, the J end by 4 bases, with 18 bases between. In nucleotides, the CDR3 is TGTGCCAGCTCGCCCTCGGGACAAGATCTCTATGGCTACACCTTC. Encoded protein: CASSPSGQDLYGYTF.

The chain has TRBV12-3 or TRBV12-4 and TRBJ1-2; D is unresolved. With 4 bases removed from V and 1 base from J, the gap between germline ends came to 7 bases. The CDR3 totals 13 residues. The CDR3 is CASSSGINYGYTF. The CDR3 DNA sequence: TGTGCCAGCAGTTCCGGGATTAACTATGGCTACACCTTC.

The genes are TRBV27 and TRBJ1-2; D perhaps matches TRBD1 (6 bases). From germline, CDR1 is MNHEY and CDR2 SMNVEV (reference sequence). Trimming left V 4 bases short and J 4 bases short, with 13 bases between. The CDR3 has 14 amino acids. CDR3 region: CASSSAGEGYGYTF. Written as DNA, the CDR3 is TGTGCCAGCAGTTCCGCAGGGGAAGGCTATGGCTACACCTTC.

V and J are TRBV30 and TRBJ1-6; 7 positions agree with TRBD1. In germline, CDR1 is GTSNPN, CDR2 SVGIG (reference sequence). V shed 4 bases and J 8 bases; nucleotides not matched to a gene: 8. This CDR3 is built from 14 residues. For the CDR3, the DNA is TGTGCCTGGACGGTTGGGACAGAAGATTCACCCCTCCACTTT. Encoded protein: CAWTVGTEDSPLHF.